This T cell receptor (beta chain) derives from a study of blood T cell repertoires in COVID-19. Across the study: Some COVID-19 samples were acute and others convalescent; all came from the United States, Italy and Spain. Sample material is recorded as cDNA or gDNA derived from T cells, B-cell-depleted T cells, or PBMCs.

Germline V CDR1 and CDR2: SGHRS, YFSETQ. CDR3 length: 16 amino acids. Between the trimmed V and J ends, which lost 3 bases and 5 bases, there was a span of 15 bases. Original processing notes: For nucleated cells, counts were estimated from reference gene primer amplification. Some clones are missing from TCRdb's copy, which holds only in-frame ones; the method was immunoSEQ multiplex PCR. V, J and clone size are taken as reported in that table, and D and trimming were inferred from the DNA itself. The repertoire holds fewer than 150,000 clones, about 84% seen once, with roughly 8.3% in the top ten. V and J are TRBV5-1 and TRBJ1-6, with D hard to call. The sequenced material came from peripheral blood. This sequence originates from a woman of 80 years or more in a cohort sampled during active or convalescent COVID-19. The CDR3 sequence is CASSSTGIRDNSPLHF. DNA of the CDR3: TGCGCCAGCAGCTCTACCGGTATACGGGATAATTCACCCCTCCACTTT.